This TCR beta chain stems from a study of T cell responses to AZD1222 COVID-19 vaccine. Study background: Pooled together were second doses at about 4 or about 12 weeks. Findings of the study overall: Clonal diversity was possibly underestimated, and white British individuals and females predominated among donors. The number of AZD1222 recipients seropositive at baseline was only five or six. Vaccine-associated CD4 TCRs spanned spike, dominant at 160-218 and 743-854.

CDR3 length equals 14 residues. The V end lost 10 bases, the J end lost 3 bases, and 17 bases lay between the germline ends. Germline values: CDR1 MNHNY, CDR2 SVGAGI (reference sequence). Concerning this clone: The antigen is unknown.

Only in-frame clones appear in the TCRdb table, and some are missing; sequencing was by immunoSEQ multiplex PCR. Among roughly 150,000 clones listed, roughly 92% were seen once. This specimen was peripheral blood, taken on day 0 of AZD1222 vaccination. The sequence came from an adult in good health. This sequence joins TRBV6-6 and TRBJ2-3, with D perhaps matching TRBD1 or TRBD2 (6 bases each). The CDR3 bases are TGTGCCACCCAGAGGGGGGCGCGGACAGATACGCAGTATTTT. Its protein product is CATQRGARTDTQYF.